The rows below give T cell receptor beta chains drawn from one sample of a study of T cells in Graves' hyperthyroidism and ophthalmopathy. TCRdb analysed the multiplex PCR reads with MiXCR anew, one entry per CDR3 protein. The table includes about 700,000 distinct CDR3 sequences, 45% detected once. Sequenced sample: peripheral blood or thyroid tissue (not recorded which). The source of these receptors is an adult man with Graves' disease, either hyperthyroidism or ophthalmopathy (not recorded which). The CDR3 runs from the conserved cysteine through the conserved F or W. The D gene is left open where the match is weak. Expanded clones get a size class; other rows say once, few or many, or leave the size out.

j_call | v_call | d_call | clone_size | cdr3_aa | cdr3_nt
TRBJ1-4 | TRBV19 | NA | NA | CASSRQDRIEEKLFF | TGTGCCAGTAGTCGACAGGACCGGATAGAAGAAAAACTGTTTTTT
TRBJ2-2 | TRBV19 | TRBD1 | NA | CASSIKAGGTNTGELFF | TGTGCCAGTAGTATAAAGGCAGGGGGCACGAACACCGGGGAGCTGTTTTTT
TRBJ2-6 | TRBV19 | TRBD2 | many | CASRPSRTSGSGANVLTF | TGTGCCAGTAGACCCAGCCGGACTAGCGGGAGTGGGGCCAACGTCCTGACTTTC
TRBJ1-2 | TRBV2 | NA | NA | CASNNGGYGEAF | TGTGCCAGCAACAACGGGGGGTATGGTGAAGCTTTC
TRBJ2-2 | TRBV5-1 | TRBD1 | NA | CASSLPGQGMSGELFF | TGCGCCAGCAGCTTGCCGGGACAGGGGATGTCCGGGGAGCTGTTTTTT
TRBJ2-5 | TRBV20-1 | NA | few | CSASASVRPAETQYF | TGCAGTGCTAGCGCCTCTGTGAGGCCGGCGGAGACCCAGTACTTC
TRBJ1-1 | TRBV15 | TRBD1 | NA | CATSSRQGAPEAFF | TGTGCCACCAGCAGTAGACAGGGGGCTCCTGAAGCTTTCTTT
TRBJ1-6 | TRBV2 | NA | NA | CASKQESSYNSPLHF | TGTGCCAGCAAGCAGGAGAGCTCCTATAATTCACCCCTCCACTTT
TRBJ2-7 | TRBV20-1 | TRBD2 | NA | CSPAISGKTYEQYF | TGCAGCCCAGCCATTAGCGGGAAGACCTACGAGCAGTACTTC
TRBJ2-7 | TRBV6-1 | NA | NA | CASIRIGLIGEQYF | TGTGCCAGCATCAGGATAGGCTTGATAGGCGAGCAGTACTTC
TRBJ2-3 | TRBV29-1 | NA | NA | CASSPPGLNTDTQYF | TGTGCCAGCAGCCCACCGGGACTGAACACAGATACGCAGTATTTT
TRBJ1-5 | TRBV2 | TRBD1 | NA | CASSHPGQGGNQPQHF | TGTGCCAGCAGCCACCCGGGACAGGGCGGCAATCAGCCCCAGCATTTT
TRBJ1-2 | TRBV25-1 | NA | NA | CASSASGGDYGYTF | TGTGCCAGCAGTGCTAGCGGGGGCGACTATGGCTACACCTTC
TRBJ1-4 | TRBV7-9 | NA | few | CASSLLGQGSIGKLFF | TGTGCCAGCAGCTTATTGGGCCAGGGTAGTATAGGAAAACTGTTTTTT
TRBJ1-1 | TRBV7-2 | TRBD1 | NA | CASSRGQGMASTEAFF | TGTGCCAGCAGCAGGGGACAGGGGATGGCGTCCACTGAAGCTTTCTTT
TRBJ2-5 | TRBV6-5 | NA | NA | CASSNREVETQYF | TGTGCCAGCAGTAACAGGGAGGTAGAGACCCAGTACTTC
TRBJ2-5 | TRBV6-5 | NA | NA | CAISYYKLGETQYF | TGTGCCATCAGTTACTACAAGTTGGGGGAGACCCAGTACTTC
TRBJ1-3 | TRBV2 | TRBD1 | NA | CASSYSTGDSGNTIYF | TGTGCCAGCAGTTACTCGACAGGGGACTCTGGAAACACCATATATTTT
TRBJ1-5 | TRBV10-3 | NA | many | CAISGRVGQPQHF | TGTGCCATCAGTGGCAGGGTGGGCCAGCCCCAGCATTTT
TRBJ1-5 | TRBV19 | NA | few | CASSPIGRANQPQHF | TGTGCCAGCAGCCCCATCGGCAGGGCCAATCAGCCCCAGCATTTT
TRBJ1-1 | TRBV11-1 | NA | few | CASSLDGFILNTEAFF | TGTGCCAGCAGCTTGGACGGTTTCATCTTGAACACTGAAGCTTTCTTT
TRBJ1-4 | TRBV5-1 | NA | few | CASSLWTGPNEKLFF | TGCGCCAGCAGCTTGTGGACGGGGCCTAATGAAAAACTGTTTTTT
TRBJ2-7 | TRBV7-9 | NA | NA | CASSLGGGTGDFSYEQYF | TGTGCCAGCAGCTTAGGGGGGGGTACAGGGGATTTCTCCTACGAGCAGTACTTC
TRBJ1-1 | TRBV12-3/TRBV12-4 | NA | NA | CASSFDGGGTEAFF | TGTGCCAGCAGTTTTGACGGAGGGGGCACTGAAGCTTTCTTT